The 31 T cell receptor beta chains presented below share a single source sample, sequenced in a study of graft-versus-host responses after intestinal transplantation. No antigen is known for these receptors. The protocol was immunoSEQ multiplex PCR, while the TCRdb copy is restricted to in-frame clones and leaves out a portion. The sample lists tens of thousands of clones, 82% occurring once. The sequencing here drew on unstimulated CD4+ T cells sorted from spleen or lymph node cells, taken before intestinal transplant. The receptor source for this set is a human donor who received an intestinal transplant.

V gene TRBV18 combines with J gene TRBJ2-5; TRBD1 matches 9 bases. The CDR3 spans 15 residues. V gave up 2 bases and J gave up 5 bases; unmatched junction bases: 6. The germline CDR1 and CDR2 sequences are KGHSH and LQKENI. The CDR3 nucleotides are TGTGCCAGCTCACCATCTCGGACAGGGGCGGAGACCCAGTACTTC. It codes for CASSPSRTGAETQYF.

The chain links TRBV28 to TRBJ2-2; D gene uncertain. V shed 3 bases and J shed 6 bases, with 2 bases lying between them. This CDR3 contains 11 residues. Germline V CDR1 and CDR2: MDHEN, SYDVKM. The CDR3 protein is CASSLPGELFF. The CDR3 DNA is TGTGCCAGCAGTTTGCCCGGGGAGCTGTTTTTT.

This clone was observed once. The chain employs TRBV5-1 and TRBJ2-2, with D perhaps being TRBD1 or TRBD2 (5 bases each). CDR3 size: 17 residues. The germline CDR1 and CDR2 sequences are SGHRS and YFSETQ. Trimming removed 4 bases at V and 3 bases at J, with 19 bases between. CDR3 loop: CASSVLSGGSYTGELFF. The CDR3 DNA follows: TGCGCCAGCAGCGTACTCAGTGGGGGTTCCTACACCGGGGAGCTGTTTTTT. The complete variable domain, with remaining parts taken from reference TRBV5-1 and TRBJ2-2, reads KAGVTQTPRYLIKTRGQQVTLSCSPISGHRSVSWYQQTPGQGLQFLFEYFSETQRNKGNFPGRFSGRQFSNSRSEMNVSTLELGDSALYLCASSVLSGGSYTGELFFGEGSRLTVL.

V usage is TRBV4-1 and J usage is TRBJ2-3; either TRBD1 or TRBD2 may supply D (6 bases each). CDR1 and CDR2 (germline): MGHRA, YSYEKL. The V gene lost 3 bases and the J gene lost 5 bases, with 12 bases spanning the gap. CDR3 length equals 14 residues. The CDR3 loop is CASSQRGARDTQYF. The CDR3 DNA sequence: TGCGCCAGCAGCCAGAGGGGGGCCAGAGATACGCAGTATTTT.

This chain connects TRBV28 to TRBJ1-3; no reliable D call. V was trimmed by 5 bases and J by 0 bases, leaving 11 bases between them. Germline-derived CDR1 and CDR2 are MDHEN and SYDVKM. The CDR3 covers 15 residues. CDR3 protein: CASSKISGSGNTIYF. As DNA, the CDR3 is TGTGCCAGCAGTAAAATCAGCGGCTCTGGAAACACCATATATTTT.

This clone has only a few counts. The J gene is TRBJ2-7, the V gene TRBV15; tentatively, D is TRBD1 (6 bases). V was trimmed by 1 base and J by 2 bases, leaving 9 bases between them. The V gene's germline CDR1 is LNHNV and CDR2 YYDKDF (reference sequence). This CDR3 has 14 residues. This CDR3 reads CATSRAPGAYEQYF. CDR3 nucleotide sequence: TGTGCCACCAGCAGAGCTCCAGGGGCCTACGAGCAGTACTTC.

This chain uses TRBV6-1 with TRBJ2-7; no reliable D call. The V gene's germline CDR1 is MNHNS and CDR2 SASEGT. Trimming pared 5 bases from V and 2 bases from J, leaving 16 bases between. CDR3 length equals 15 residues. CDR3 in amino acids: CASSIEESNPYEQYF. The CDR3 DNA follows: TGTGCCAGCAGTATAGAGGAGTCGAATCCCTACGAGCAGTACTTC.

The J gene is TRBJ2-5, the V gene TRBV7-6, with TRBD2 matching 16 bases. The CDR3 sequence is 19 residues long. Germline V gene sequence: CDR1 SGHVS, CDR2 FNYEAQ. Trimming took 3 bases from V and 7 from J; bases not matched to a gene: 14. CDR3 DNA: TGTGCCAGCAGCTTTGACCGGGGACTAGCGGGGGGGTCCCCGGGGACCCAGTACTTC. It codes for CASSFDRGLAGGSPGTQYF.

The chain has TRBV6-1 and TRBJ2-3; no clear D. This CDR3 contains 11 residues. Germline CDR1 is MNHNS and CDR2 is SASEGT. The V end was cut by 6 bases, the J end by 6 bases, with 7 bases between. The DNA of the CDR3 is TGTGCCAGCAGCCCCCACGATACGCAGTATTTT. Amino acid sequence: CASSPHDTQYF.

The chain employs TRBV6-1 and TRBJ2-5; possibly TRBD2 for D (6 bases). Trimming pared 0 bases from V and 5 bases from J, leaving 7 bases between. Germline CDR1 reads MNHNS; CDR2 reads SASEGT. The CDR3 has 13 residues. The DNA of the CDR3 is TGTGCCAGCAGTGAAGCAGGGAGGGAGACCCAGTACTTC. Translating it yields CASSEAGRETQYF.

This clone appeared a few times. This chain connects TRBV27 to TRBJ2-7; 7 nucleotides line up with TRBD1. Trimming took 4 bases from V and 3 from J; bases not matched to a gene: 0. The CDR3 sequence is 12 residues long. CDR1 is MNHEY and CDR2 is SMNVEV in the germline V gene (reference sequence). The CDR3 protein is CASSSGGYEQYF. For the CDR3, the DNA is TGTGCCAGCAGTTCAGGGGGCTACGAGCAGTACTTC.

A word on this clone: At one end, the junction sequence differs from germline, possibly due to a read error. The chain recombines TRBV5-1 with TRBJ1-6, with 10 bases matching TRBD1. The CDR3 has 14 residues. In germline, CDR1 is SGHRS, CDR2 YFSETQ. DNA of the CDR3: TGCGCCAGCAGTTTGGGACAGGGGAGATCACCCCTCCACTTT. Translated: CASSLGQGRSPLHF.

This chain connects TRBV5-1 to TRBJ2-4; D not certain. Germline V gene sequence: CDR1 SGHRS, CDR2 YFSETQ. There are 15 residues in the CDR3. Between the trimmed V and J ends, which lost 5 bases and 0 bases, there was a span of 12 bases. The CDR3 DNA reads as TGCGCCAGCAGGGACCAGGCTCTAGCCAAAAACATTCAGTACTTC. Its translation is CASRDQALAKNIQYF.

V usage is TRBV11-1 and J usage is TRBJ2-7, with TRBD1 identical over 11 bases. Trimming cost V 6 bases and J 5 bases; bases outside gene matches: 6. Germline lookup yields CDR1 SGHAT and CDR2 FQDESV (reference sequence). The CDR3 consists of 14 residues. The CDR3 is CASSPRTGGHEQYF. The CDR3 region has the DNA TGTGCCAGCAGTCCCAGGACAGGGGGCCACGAGCAGTACTTC. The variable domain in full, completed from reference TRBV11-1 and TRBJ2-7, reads EAEVAQSPRYKITEKSQAVAFWCDPISGHATLYWYRQILGQGPELLVQFQDESVVDDSQLPKDRFSAERLKGVDSTLKIQPAELGDSAMYLCASSPRTGGHEQYFGPGTRLTVT.

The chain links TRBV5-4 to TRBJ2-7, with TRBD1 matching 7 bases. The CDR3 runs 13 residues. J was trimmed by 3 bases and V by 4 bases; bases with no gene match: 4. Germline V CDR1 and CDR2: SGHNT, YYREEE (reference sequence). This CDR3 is CASSRDSHYEQYF. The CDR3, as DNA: TGTGCCAGCAGCCGGGACAGCCACTACGAGCAGTACTTC.

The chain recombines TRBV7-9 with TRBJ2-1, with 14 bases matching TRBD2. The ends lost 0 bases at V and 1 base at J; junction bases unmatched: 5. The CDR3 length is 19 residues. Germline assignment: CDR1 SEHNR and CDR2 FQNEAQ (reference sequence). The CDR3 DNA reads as TGTGCCAGCAGCTTAGCGCCTAGACTAGCGGGAGGGTCCTACAATGAGCAGTTCTTC. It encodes CASSLAPRLAGGSYNEQFF.

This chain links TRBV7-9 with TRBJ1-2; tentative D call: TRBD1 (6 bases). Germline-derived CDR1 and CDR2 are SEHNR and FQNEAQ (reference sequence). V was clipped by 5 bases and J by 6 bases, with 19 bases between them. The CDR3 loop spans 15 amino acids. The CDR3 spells CASSRPLQGGNGYTF. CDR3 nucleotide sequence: TGTGCCAGCAGCCGTCCCTTACAGGGTGGGAATGGCTACACCTTC.

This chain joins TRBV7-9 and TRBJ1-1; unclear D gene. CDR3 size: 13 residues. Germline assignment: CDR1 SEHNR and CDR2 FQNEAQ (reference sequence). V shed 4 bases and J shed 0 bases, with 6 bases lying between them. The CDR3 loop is CASSYGLNTEAFF. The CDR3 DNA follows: TGTGCCAGCAGCTACGGGTTGAACACTGAAGCTTTCTTT.

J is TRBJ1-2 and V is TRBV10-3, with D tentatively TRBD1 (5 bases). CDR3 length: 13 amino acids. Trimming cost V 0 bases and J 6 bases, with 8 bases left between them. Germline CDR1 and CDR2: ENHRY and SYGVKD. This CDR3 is CAISESGLHGYTF. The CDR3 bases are TGTGCCATCAGTGAGTCGGGACTGCATGGCTACACCTTC.

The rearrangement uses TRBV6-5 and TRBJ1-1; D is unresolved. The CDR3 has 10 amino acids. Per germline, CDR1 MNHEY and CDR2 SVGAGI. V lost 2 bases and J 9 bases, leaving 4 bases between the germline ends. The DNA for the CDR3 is TGTGCCAGCAGTTACGGGAAAGCTTTCTTT. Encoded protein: CASSYGKAFF.

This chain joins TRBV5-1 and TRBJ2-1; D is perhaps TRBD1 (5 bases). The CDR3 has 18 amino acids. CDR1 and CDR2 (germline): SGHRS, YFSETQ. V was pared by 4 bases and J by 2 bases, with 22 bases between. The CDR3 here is CASSKGEARVGTYNEQFF. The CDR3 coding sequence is TGCGCCAGCAGCAAAGGAGAGGCCAGGGTGGGGACCTACAATGAGCAGTTCTTC.

CDR3 protein: CASSPLTINYGYTF. Here the CDR3 DNA reads TGTGCCAGCAGTCCGCTGACCATTAACTATGGCTACACCTTC. This chain joins TRBV6-5 and TRBJ1-2; D ambiguous. The germline V gene has CDR1 MNHEY and CDR2 SVGAGI. CDR3 length: 14 amino acids. V lost 5 bases to trimming and J lost 1 base, with 11 bases between them.

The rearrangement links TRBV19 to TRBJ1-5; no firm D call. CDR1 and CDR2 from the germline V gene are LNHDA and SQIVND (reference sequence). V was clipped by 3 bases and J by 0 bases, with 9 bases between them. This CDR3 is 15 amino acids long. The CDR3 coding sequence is TGTGCCAGTAGTATGGCCGCCATTAGCAATCAGCCCCAGCATTTT. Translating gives CASSMAAISNQPQHF.

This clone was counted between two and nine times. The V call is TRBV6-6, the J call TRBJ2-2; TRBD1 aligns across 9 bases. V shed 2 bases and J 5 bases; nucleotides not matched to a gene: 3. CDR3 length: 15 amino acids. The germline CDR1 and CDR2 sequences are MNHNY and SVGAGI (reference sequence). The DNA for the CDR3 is TGTGCCAGCAGTTACGACAGGGGGGGGACCGGGGAGCTGTTTTTT. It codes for CASSYDRGGTGELFF.

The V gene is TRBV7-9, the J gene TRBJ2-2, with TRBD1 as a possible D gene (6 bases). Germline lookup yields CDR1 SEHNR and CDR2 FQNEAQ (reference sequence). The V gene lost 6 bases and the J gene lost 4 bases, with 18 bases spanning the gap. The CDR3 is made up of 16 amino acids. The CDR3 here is CASSFGQTRSTGELFF. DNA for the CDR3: TGTGCCAGCAGTTTTGGACAGACCCGAAGCACCGGGGAGCTGTTTTTT.

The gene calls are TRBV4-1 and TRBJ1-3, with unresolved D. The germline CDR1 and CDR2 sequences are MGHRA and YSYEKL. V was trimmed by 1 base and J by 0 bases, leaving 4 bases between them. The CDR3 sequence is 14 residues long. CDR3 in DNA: TGCGCCAGCAGCCAAGGACACTCTGGAAACACCATATATTTT. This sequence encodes CASSQGHSGNTIYF.

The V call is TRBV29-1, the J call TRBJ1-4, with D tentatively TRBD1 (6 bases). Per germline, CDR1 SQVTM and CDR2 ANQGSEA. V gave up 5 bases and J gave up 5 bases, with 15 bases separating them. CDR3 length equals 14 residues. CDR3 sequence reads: CSVKLQGVNEKLFF. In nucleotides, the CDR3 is TGCAGCGTTAAACTACAGGGCGTAAATGAAAAACTGTTTTTT.

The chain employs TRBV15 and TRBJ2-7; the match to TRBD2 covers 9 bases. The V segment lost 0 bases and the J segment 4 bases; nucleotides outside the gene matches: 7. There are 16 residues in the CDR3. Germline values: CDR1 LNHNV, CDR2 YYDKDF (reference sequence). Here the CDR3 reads CATSRDKRLAVYEQYF. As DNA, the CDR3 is TGTGCCACCAGCAGAGATAAGAGACTAGCGGTTTACGAGCAGTACTTC. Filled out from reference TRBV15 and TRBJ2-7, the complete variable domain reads DAMVIQNPRYQVTQFGKPVTLSCSQTLNHNVMYWYQQKSSQAPKLLFHYYDKDFNNEADTPDNFQSRRPNTSFCFLDIRSPGLGDTAMYLCATSRDKRLAVYEQYFGPGTRLTVT.

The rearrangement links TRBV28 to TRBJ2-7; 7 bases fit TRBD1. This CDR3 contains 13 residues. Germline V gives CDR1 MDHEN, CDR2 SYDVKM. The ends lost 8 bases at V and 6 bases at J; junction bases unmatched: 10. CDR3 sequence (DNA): TGTGCCAGCTATCGACAGGGTACGGCCGAGCAGTACTTC. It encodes CASYRQGTAEQYF. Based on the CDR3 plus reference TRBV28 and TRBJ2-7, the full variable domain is DVKVTQSSRYLVKRTGEKVFLECVQDMDHENMFWYRQDPGLGLRLIYFSYDVKMKEKGDIPEGYSVSREKKERFSLILESASTNQTSMYLCASYRQGTAEQYFGPGTRLTVT.

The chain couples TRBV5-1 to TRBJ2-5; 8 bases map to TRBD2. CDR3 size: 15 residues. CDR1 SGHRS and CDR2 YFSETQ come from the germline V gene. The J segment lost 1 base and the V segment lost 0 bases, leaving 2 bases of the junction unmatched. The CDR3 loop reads CASSLGLATQETQYF. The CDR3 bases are TGCGCCAGCAGCTTGGGACTAGCGACCCAAGAGACCCAGTACTTC.

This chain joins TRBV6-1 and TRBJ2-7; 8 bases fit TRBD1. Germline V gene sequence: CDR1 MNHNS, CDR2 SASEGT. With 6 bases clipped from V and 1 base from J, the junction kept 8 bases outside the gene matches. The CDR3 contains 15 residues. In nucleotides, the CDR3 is TGTGCCAGCAGCTTCACCGGGACAGGATCCTACGAGCAGTACTTC. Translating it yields CASSFTGTGSYEQYF.